This record covers a single TCR beta chain. As yet, its antigen is unknown. Deletions cut 1 base from V and 5 bases from J, with 11 bases between. The CDR3 spans 15 residues. The isolated RNA, all of it, was reverse transcribed, so expressed TCRB transcripts were what got sequenced. Data came from immunoSEQ multiplex PCR; TCRdb stores just in-frame clones and leaves some out. The sample includes under 300,000 clones, approximately 24% of them seen just once. This sample was taken from a study of beta chain features in type 1 diabetes. In the study overall: Sorted cells numbering roughly 98,000,000 were examined across all samples.

Study results and limitations: Any PCR bias toward short templates would affect both groups alike. When VDJ junctions were examined, type 1 diabetes patients showed fewer insertions and more deletions. For Type 1 diabetes patients, all four CD4+ subsets carried TCRB CDR3s that were moderately but significantly shorter.

The source material was naive CD4+ T cells from blood. The gene calls are TRBV23-1 and TRBJ2-2; maybe TRBD2 (6 bases). TRBV23-1 is an ORF, and what it does is uncertain. The clonotype originates from a woman aged 30 to 39 with type 1 diabetes. The CDR3 loop is CASSQFSGSTGELFF. CDR3 nucleotides: TGCGCCAGCAGTCAATTTTCCGGGAGTACCGGGGAGCTGTTTTTT.